These 32 T cell receptor beta chains originate from one sample sequenced in a study of shared clonotypes between healthy human individuals. Naive CD8 cells lacked CD45RO and underwent positive selection for CCR7, leaving out terminally differentiated effector memory CD45RA+ cells. Data came from immunoSEQ multiplex PCR; TCRdb stores just in-frame clones and leaves some out. The sample holds about 2.1 million clones, around 95% seen once. The source material was naive CD8+ T cells from PBMCs. The receptors here all came from a man younger than 30 in good health. Some clones in this sample may be carry-over from other donors' samples.

The CDR3 nucleotides are TGTGCCAGCAGCTCGAGACTAGCGGGAGGAACAGATACGCAGTATTTT. It yields the protein CASSSRLAGGTDTQYF. This chain connects TRBV13 to TRBJ2-3; 13 bases are shared with TRBD2. This CDR3 has 16 residues. Germline V gives CDR1 PRHDT, CDR2 FYEKMQ (reference sequence). Losses at the gene ends were 4 bases for V and 3 bases for J; bases not matched to a gene: 4. The variable domain in full, completed from reference TRBV13 and TRBJ2-3, reads AAGVIQSPRHLIKEKRETATLKCYPIPRHDTVYWYQQGPGQDPQFLISFYEKMQSDKGSIPDRFSAQQFSDYHSELNMSSLELGDSALYFCASSSRLAGGTDTQYFGPGTRLTVL.

The CDR3 nucleotides read TGTGCCAGCAGTGGGACAGGGGGAGCTAACTATGGCTACACCTTC. It is translated as CASSGTGGANYGYTF. The chain combines TRBV6-6 with TRBJ1-2; 11 bases match TRBD1. Germline CDR1 reads MNHNY; CDR2 reads SVGAGI (reference sequence). The trim removed 5 bases at V and 0 bases at J, leaving 2 bases unmatched. The CDR3 is 15 amino acids.

The chain uses TRBV19 and TRBJ2-1; D may match TRBD1 or TRBD2 (6 bases each). Germline V gives CDR1 LNHDA, CDR2 SQIVND (reference sequence). CDR3 length equals 15 residues. Trimming shortened V by 1 base and J by 6 bases, and 13 bases separated the two germline ends. CDR3 region: CASSIVAEGVNEQFF. The CDR3 nucleotides are TGTGCCAGTAGTATAGTAGCGGAGGGGGTCAATGAGCAGTTCTTC. Complete variable domain (other parts from reference TRBV19 and TRBJ2-1): DGGITQSPKYLFRKEGQNVTLSCEQNLNHDAMYWYRQDPGQGLRLIYYSQIVNDFQKGDIAEGYSVSREKKESFPLTVTSAQKNPTAFYLCASSIVAEGVNEQFFGPGTRLTVL.

The CDR3 sequence is CASSSRTEEIYEQYF. CDR3 DNA: TGTGCCAGTAGTAGTCGGACGGAGGAAATCTACGAGCAGTACTTC. The chain couples TRBV19 to TRBJ2-7; TRBD2 might be the D (5 bases). V was pared by 4 bases and J by 3 bases, with 16 bases between. Germline CDR1 and CDR2: LNHDA and SQIVND (reference sequence). This CDR3 region has 15 residues.

On this clone: Other DNA sequences in this specimen translate into the identical CDR3. This chain joins TRBV9 and TRBJ2-7, with 10 bases lining up with TRBD2. Losses at the gene ends were 0 bases for V and 1 base for J; bases not matched to a gene: 1. Germline CDR1 SGDLS, CDR2 YYNGEE. This CDR3 region has 15 residues. CDR3 residues: CASSVGAGGSYEQYF. Here the CDR3 DNA reads TGTGCCAGCAGCGTAGGAGCGGGGGGGTCCTACGAGCAGTACTTC.

The chain links TRBV9 to TRBJ2-1; 11 bases fit TRBD2. V gave up 4 bases and J gave up 4 bases; unmatched junction bases: 7. The CDR3 is made up of 16 amino acids. Germline assignment: CDR1 SGDLS and CDR2 YYNGEE. CDR3 sequence (DNA): TGTGCCAGCAGCTCATCCGGGACTAGCGGTTACAATGAGCAGTTCTTC. Residues: CASSSSGTSGYNEQFF.

This chain links TRBV27 with TRBJ1-3; D ambiguous. Trimming cost V 7 bases and J 0 bases, with 13 bases left between them. The CDR3 runs 15 residues. Germline-derived CDR1 and CDR2 are MNHEY and SMNVEV (reference sequence). The CDR3 DNA sequence: TGTGCCAGCACCTCACACCTTAGCTCTGGAAACACCATATATTTT. Translating it yields CASTSHLSSGNTIYF.

The rearrangement links TRBV7-8 to TRBJ2-3; D ambiguous. The V end was cut by 1 base, the J end by 2 bases, with 10 bases between. Germline V gene data show CDR1 as SGHVS and CDR2 as FQNEAQ. This CDR3 contains 15 residues. The CDR3 is CASSLVRAVTDTQYF. The CDR3 DNA reads TGTGCCAGCAGCTTAGTTCGGGCTGTCACAGATACGCAGTATTTT.

The chain links TRBV2 to TRBJ1-1; D call uncertain. The CDR3 extends over 16 amino acids. CDR1 SNHLY and CDR2 FYNNEI come from the germline V gene. Trimming took 3 bases from V and 3 from J, leaving 17 bases between them. CDR3 loop: CASSEGGRVGDTEAFF. As DNA, the CDR3 is TGTGCCAGCAGTGAGGGAGGACGTGTTGGGGACACTGAAGCTTTCTTT.

This chain links TRBV19 with TRBJ1-1; D ambiguous. The CDR3 length is 15 residues. Germline CDR1 reads LNHDA; CDR2 reads SQIVND (reference sequence). The ends were cut back, 1 base at V and 2 bases at J, with 11 bases in the middle. The CDR3 loop is CASSIVPPGNTEAFF. In DNA form, the CDR3 reads TGTGCCAGTAGTATAGTCCCCCCGGGAAACACTGAAGCTTTCTTT.

This clone was found once. The V gene is TRBV30, the J gene TRBJ2-1, with 12 bases that match TRBD2. Germline V CDR1 and CDR2: GTSNPN, SVGIG (reference sequence). V was pared by 0 bases and J by 7 bases, with 7 bases of the junction left unmatched. CDR3 length: 16 residues. The CDR3 region is CAWSVKGLAGGNEQFF. CDR3 DNA: TGTGCCTGGAGTGTAAAGGGTCTAGCGGGAGGGAATGAGCAGTTCTTC.

This chain links TRBV29-1 with TRBJ2-1, with 7 bases matching TRBD1. Per the germline V gene, CDR1 is SQVTM and CDR2 is ANQGSEA. The CDR3 extends over 14 amino acids. The ends lost 6 bases at V and 8 bases at J; junction bases unmatched: 13. CDR3 sequence: CSVSDRAVLYEQFF. The CDR3 nucleotides read TGCAGCGTGAGTGACAGGGCCGTGCTCTATGAGCAGTTCTTC.

The J gene is TRBJ2-7, the V gene TRBV27; D is ambiguous. The CDR3 is made up of 15 amino acids. Germline V gene data show CDR1 as MNHEY and CDR2 as SMNVEV (reference sequence). Trimming removed 5 bases from V and 0 bases from J, with 14 bases in between. The CDR3 sequence: CASSPRIPFSYEQYF. The CDR3 DNA reads TGTGCCAGCAGTCCAAGGATCCCTTTCTCCTACGAGCAGTACTTC.

The chain has TRBV13 and TRBJ2-1, with a possible D match to TRBD1 (5 bases). The germline V gene encodes CDR1 PRHDT and CDR2 FYEKMQ (reference sequence). The CDR3 runs to 15 residues. Trimming took off 0 bases at V and 3 bases at J, with 9 bases between the two ends. The CDR3: CASSLGQGIYNEQFF. CDR3 sequence (DNA): TGTGCCAGCAGCTTAGGGCAGGGAATCTACAATGAGCAGTTCTTC.

This clone was seen just once. The gene calls are TRBV5-4 and TRBJ1-3; no firm D call. Germline CDR1 is SGHNT and CDR2 is YYREEE (reference sequence). V dropped 4 bases and J dropped 4 bases, with 15 bases sitting between them. The CDR3 runs to 15 residues. The CDR3 reads CASSRRGDSGNTIYF. CDR3 in DNA: TGTGCCAGCAGCCGCCGTGGGGATTCCGGAAACACCATATATTTT.

The CDR3 protein is CASKREWGGFGGYTF. In nucleotides, the CDR3 is TGTGCCAGCAAGAGGGAGTGGGGAGGGTTCGGAGGCTACACCTTC. This chain uses TRBV6-5 with TRBJ1-2; D not certain. The germline V gene has CDR1 MNHEY and CDR2 SVGAGI. The CDR3 is made up of 15 amino acids. Trimming shortened V by 7 bases and J by 8 bases, and 23 bases separated the two germline ends.

As to this clone: The sample contains more than one DNA sequence encoding this CDR3. The CDR3: CASSQDLGSGNTIYF. The CDR3, as DNA: TGCGCCAGCAGCCAAGATCTTGGCTCTGGAAACACCATATATTTT. This rearrangement joins TRBV4-1 to TRBJ1-3; the D is unclear. The CDR3 contains 15 residues. The germline CDR1 and CDR2 sequences are MGHRA and YSYEKL. Trimming removed 0 bases from V and 0 bases from J, with 6 bases in between.

The V and J genes are TRBV6-1 and TRBJ1-3; 7 positions match TRBD1. CDR1 and CDR2 (germline): MNHNS, SASEGT. V was pared by 6 bases and J by 0 bases, with 5 bases of the junction left unmatched. This CDR3 comprises 15 residues. The CDR3 sequence is CASSLDRNSGNTIYF. As DNA, the CDR3 is TGTGCCAGCAGCCTGGACAGGAACTCTGGAAACACCATATATTTT.

In DNA, the CDR3 is TGTGCCAGCAGTTTCTCGCTCCCCGGACTGGCCTACGAGCAGTACTTC. The encoded protein is CASSFSLPGLAYEQYF. J is TRBJ2-7 and V is TRBV27, with D possibly TRBD2 on 5 matching bases. Germline V gene lookup returns CDR1 MNHEY and CDR2 SMNVEV (reference sequence). The V and J ends lost 3 bases and 2 bases respectively, with 17 bases between them. The CDR3 consists of 16 residues.

The gene calls are TRBV5-5 and TRBJ1-3, with D unclear. V lost 4 bases and J lost 0, with 11 bases in between. The CDR3 has 15 amino acids. The germline CDR1 and CDR2 sequences are SGHKS and YYEKEE (reference sequence). The CDR3 DNA follows: TGTGCCAGCAGCCAAGGACGTACCTCTGGAAACACCATATATTTT. Its translation is CASSQGRTSGNTIYF.

The chain couples TRBV9 to TRBJ1-1; D perhaps matches TRBD1 (5 bases). V lost 2 bases and J lost 1, with 12 bases in between. The CDR3 is made up of 15 amino acids. Germline V gene data show CDR1 as SGDLS and CDR2 as YYNGEE. CDR3 bases: TGTGCCAGCAGCGTTCATCTCGGGGGGAACACTGAAGCTTTCTTT. This codes for CASSVHLGGNTEAFF.

This chain joins TRBV5-1 and TRBJ1-1, with TRBD1 matching 7 bases. Per germline, CDR1 SGHRS and CDR2 YFSETQ. This CDR3 region has 15 residues. The trim removed 0 bases at V and 6 bases at J, leaving 8 bases unmatched. CDR3 region: CASSLGGQVVAEAFF. The CDR3 DNA reads as TGCGCCAGCAGCTTGGGAGGACAGGTTGTTGCTGAAGCTTTCTTT.

This chain uses TRBV13 with TRBJ2-7; no firm D call. Trimming stripped 2 bases from V and 3 bases from J, with 14 bases between. The V gene's germline CDR1 is PRHDT and CDR2 FYEKMQ (reference sequence). The CDR3 covers 15 residues. CDR3 sequence: CASSLRLNSNYEQYF. The DNA of the CDR3 is TGTGCCAGCAGCTTACGGCTTAATTCAAACTACGAGCAGTACTTC.

A word on this clone: Other DNA sequences within the sample encode an identical CDR3. V usage is TRBV5-6 and J usage is TRBJ2-3; D may be TRBD2 (5 bases). Deletions cut 4 bases from V and 6 bases from J, with 9 bases between. The CDR3 contains 12 residues. Per germline, CDR1 SGHDT and CDR2 YYEEEE. CDR3 sequence reads: CASSLRADTQYF. In nucleotides, the CDR3 is TGTGCCAGCAGCCTGAGGGCGGATACGCAGTATTTT. Complete variable domain (other parts from reference TRBV5-6 and TRBJ2-3): DAGVTQSPTHLIKTRGQQVTLRCSPKSGHDTVSWYQQALGQGPQFIFQYYEEEERQRGNFPDRFSGHQFPNYSSELNVNALLLGDSALYLCASSLRADTQYFGPGTRLTVL.

V usage is TRBV7-9 and J usage is TRBJ1-2; TRBD1 matches 8 bases. Losses at the gene ends were 2 bases for V and 0 bases for J; bases not matched to a gene: 5. There are 16 residues in the CDR3. Per germline, CDR1 SEHNR and CDR2 FQNEAQ (reference sequence). The CDR3 sequence is CASSLTRGPANYGYTF. The CDR3 nucleotides are TGTGCCAGCAGCTTAACCAGGGGGCCAGCTAACTATGGCTACACCTTC.

The chain carries TRBV5-1 and TRBJ1-4, with a tentative D call TRBD1 (6 bases). Per the germline V gene, CDR1 is SGHRS and CDR2 is YFSETQ. The CDR3 is 16 amino acids. The V end lost 3 bases, the J end lost 0 bases, and 12 bases lay between the germline ends. The CDR3 DNA reads TGCGCCAGCAGCTCCCGGGACACAACAACTAATGAAAAACTGTTTTTT. As protein: CASSSRDTTTNEKLFF.

The chain joins TRBV30 to TRBJ2-3; D might be TRBD2 (5 bases). Trimming pared 4 bases from V and 2 bases from J, leaving 13 bases between. Germline CDR1 and CDR2: GTSNPN and SVGIG (reference sequence). This CDR3 spans 14 amino acids. The chain's CDR3 is CAWTGLPHTDTQYF. In DNA form, the CDR3 reads TGTGCCTGGACCGGACTTCCGCACACAGATACGCAGTATTTT.

This rearrangement joins TRBV6-5 to TRBJ2-7, with D tentatively TRBD1 or TRBD2 (5 bases each). Germline V gene sequence: CDR1 MNHEY, CDR2 SVGAGI. The CDR3 consists of 16 residues. V lost 0 bases to trimming and J lost 2 bases, with 14 bases between them. This CDR3 reads CASSYSTGPQTYEQYF. CDR3 DNA: TGTGCCAGCAGTTACTCGACGGGGCCCCAAACCTACGAGCAGTACTTC.

This sequence joins TRBV6-6 and TRBJ2-7, with no clear D. The CDR3 runs 14 residues. Germline CDR1 reads MNHNY; CDR2 reads SVGAGI (reference sequence). V lost 2 bases, J lost 1 base, and 9 bases lay in between. CDR3 sequence: CASSYGHSSYEQYF. CDR3 coding DNA: TGTGCCAGCAGTTACGGGCACAGTTCCTACGAGCAGTACTTC.

The chain has TRBV27 and TRBJ2-1, with D hard to call. Per germline, CDR1 MNHEY and CDR2 SMNVEV (reference sequence). The CDR3 contains 17 residues. With 7 bases removed from V and 4 bases from J, the gap between germline ends came to 23 bases. CDR3: CASTPLGGLTLYNEQFF. In nucleotides, the CDR3 is TGTGCCAGCACCCCCCTTGGTGGGCTAACTCTATACAATGAGCAGTTCTTC.

The chain couples TRBV25-1 to TRBJ2-1, with 9 bases lining up with TRBD2. The CDR3 has 16 residues. CDR1 and CDR2 from the germline V gene are MGHDK and SYGVNS. J lost 8 bases, V lost 2 bases, and 10 bases had no gene match. CDR3: CASSEISGREIDEQFF. Written as DNA, the CDR3 is TGTGCCAGCAGTGAAATTAGCGGGAGAGAGATAGATGAGCAGTTCTTC.

The rearrangement joins TRBV27 to TRBJ2-1; 9 bases line up with TRBD2. CDR3 length equals 13 residues. J lost 6 bases, V lost 8 bases, and 5 bases had no gene match. CDR1 MNHEY and CDR2 SMNVEV come from the germline V gene (reference sequence). In DNA form, the CDR3 reads TGTGCCAGCGGACTAGCGAGGAGCAATGAGCAGTTCTTC. Protein sequence: CASGLARSNEQFF.